This is a list of T cell receptor beta chains from one sample in a study of T-cell reconstitution after alpha-beta-depleted transplantation in children. A single record per CDR3 protein comes from TCRdb applying MiXCR to the PCR reads. Of hundreds of thousands of distinct CDR3 sequences listed, about 15% were seen once; the top ten hold roughly 5%. Here the sequenced sample was PBMCs, mostly from graft donor cells, taken 360 days after TCRalphabeta/CD19-depleted stem cell transplant. The origin of the receptors is a male patient younger than 18 who had a stem cell transplant for acute lymphoblastic leukemia, so the T cells may come from the graft donor. CDR3s include the opening cysteine and the closing phenylalanine or tryptophan. A D gene is named only where the DNA matches it firmly. Size values are once, few and many counts, or a class for expanded clones, and some rows have none.

v_gene	abundance	d_gene	j_gene	CDR3nt	CDR3aa
TRBV20-1	-	-	TRBJ2-7	TGCAGTGCTAGAGCCAGGTCTGACGAGCAGTACTTC	CSARARSDEQYF
TRBV3-1	few	-	TRBJ2-1	TGTGCCAGCAGCCAAGATCCAAGTGAGGGTGAGCAGTTCTTC	CASSQDPSEGEQFF
TRBV3-1	many	TRBD1	TRBJ2-5	TGTGCCAGCAGCCAAGTCCCAGGGGGACATAGACAGACCCAGTACTTC	CASSQVPGGHRQTQYF
TRBV4-2	-	-	TRBJ1-2	TGTGCCAGCAGCCAAGATTCCAGGAGTTTCTATGGCTACACCTTC	CASSQDSRSFYGYTF
TRBV7-2	few	-	TRBJ2-7	TGTGCCAGCAGCTTATTGGACCTCACTTCCTACGAGCAGTACTTC	CASSLLDLTSYEQYF
TRBV5-6	-	-	TRBJ1-1	TGTGCCAGCAGCCCAGGGTCGCTATGCCCTTTCCGCCAAGCTTTCTTT	CASSPGSLCPFRQAFF
TRBV5-1	-	-	TRBJ2-2	TGCGCCAGCAGCTTGGAACTGGGGGAGCTGTTTTTT	CASSLELGELFF
TRBV11-2	few	TRBD2	TRBJ2-1	TGTGCCAGCAGCATCCGACTAGCGAGGAACAATGAGCAGTTCTTC	CASSIRLARNNEQFF
TRBV7-2	few	-	TRBJ2-7	TGTGCCAGCAGCCCCTGGAGGGCCCCCGAGCAGTACTTC	CASSPWRAPEQYF
TRBV7-2	few	-	TRBJ2-7	TGTGCCAGCAGCCGAGGGGCGGACCGATCCTACGAGCAGTACTTC	CASSRGADRSYEQYF
TRBV10-3	-	-	TRBJ2-1	TGTGCCATCAGTGAGTCGGCGGAGGATGAGCAGTTCTTC	CAISESAEDEQFF
TRBV11-2	-	-	TRBJ2-5	TGTGCCAGCAGCTTAAGGTCGGGAGCAGAGACCCAGTACTTC	CASSLRSGAETQYF
TRBV5-6	-	-	TRBJ2-7	TGTGCCAGCAGCTCCGGGCCTAGCGCATCCTACGAGCAGTACTTC	CASSSGPSASYEQYF
TRBV5-1	-	-	TRBJ1-4	TGCGCCAGCAGCGACTTGGCTGAAGAAAAACTGTTTTTT	CASSDLAEEKLFF
TRBV18	-	TRBD2	TRBJ2-1	TGTGCCAGCTCACCACCGATGGCGGGAGGTTACAATGAGCAGTTCTTC	CASSPPMAGGYNEQFF
TRBV28	-	TRBD2	TRBJ2-7	TGTGCCAGCAGTTTACGTAGCGGGAGTAAGAGTTTCGAGCAGTACTTC	CASSLRSGSKSFEQYF
TRBV2	-	-	TRBJ2-7	TGTGCCTCTATAGGCCAGGGGGGATGGGAGCAGTACTTC	CASIGQGGWEQYF
TRBV10-3	-	-	TRBJ2-1	TGTGCCATCAGTGAACCCCGAGTCAGGGCACCCTACAATGAGCAGTTCTTC	CAISEPRVRAPYNEQFF
TRBV6-5	few	TRBD2	TRBJ2-7	TGTGCCAGCAGTTACTCGAGCCTAGCGGGAGCCTACGAGCAGTACTTC	CASSYSSLAGAYEQYF
TRBV27	few	TRBD2	TRBJ2-1	TGTGCCAGCAGTTTTAGCGGGATGTACAATGAGCAGTTCTTC	CASSFSGMYNEQFF
TRBV4-1	-	-	TRBJ2-7	TGCGCCAGCAGCCAAGTCGTGACTCTCGTTCCGGAGCAGTACTTC	CASSQVVTLVPEQYF
TRBV7-2	once	-	TRBJ2-7	TGTGCCAGCAAGGTAGTTGCGGGACTGTACGAGCAGTACTTC	CASKVVAGLYEQYF
TRBV2	-	TRBD1	TRBJ1-1	TGTGCCAGCCTGGGGGACAGGATAAACACTGAAGCTTTCTTT	CASLGDRINTEAFF
TRBV9	few	TRBD2	TRBJ2-3	TGTGCCAGCAGCGTAGCCATTCAAGCGGGGCGAGGTACGCAGTATTTT	CASSVAIQAGRGTQYF
TRBV6-5	few	TRBD2	TRBJ2-3	TGTGCCAGCAGTTACTTTAGCGGGAACTCAGATACGCAGTATTTT	CASSYFSGNSDTQYF
TRBV5-1	few	-	TRBJ2-5	TGCGCCAGCCAGCTATCTGGGGGAAGGGAGACCCAGTACTTC	CASQLSGGRETQYF
TRBV5-1	-	TRBD2	TRBJ2-7	TGCGCCAGCAGCTTGGCTAGCAGCGGGGGACATCTCTACGAGCAGTACTTC	CASSLASSGGHLYEQYF
TRBV5-1	-	-	TRBJ2-1	TGCGCCAGCAGCAGGGCCCCGGGCAATGAGCAGTTCTTC	CASSRAPGNEQFF